This T cell receptor beta chain was profiled in a study of cytomegalovirus exposure and HLA in healthy donors. Study results and limitations: Generally TCR sequences proved uncommon, though certain public TCRs appeared in numerous donors.

Primers for the PCR totalled 60 Vbeta and 13 Jbeta. Method: immunoSEQ multiplex PCR; TCRdb's copy keeps in-frame clones and lacks some. This table has 200,000 or so clones, 82% appearing once. The germline V gene has CDR1 SGHAT and CDR2 FQNNGV. Trimming pared 5 bases from V and 5 bases from J, leaving 17 bases between. The CDR3 runs to 15 residues. A remark on this clone: Its specificity is unknown.

Sequencing was done on a sample of PBMCs. The TCR originated in a woman in her 50s in good health and CMV-seropositive. V and J are TRBV11-2 and TRBJ2-3; D remains unclear. As DNA, the CDR3 is TGTGCCAGCAGCCCCCACGAGAACTCGGGAGATACGCAGTATTTT. It translates to CASSPHENSGDTQYF.